These 2 T cell receptor beta chains came from one sample sequenced in a study of control samples from healthy donors and cancer patients. Assay: immunoSEQ multiplex PCR; the TCRdb copy retains only in-frame clones and omits some. This table holds 70,000 to 75,000 clones, about 90% found once. Source material: blood. All receptors come from a woman aged 45-59 years in good health.

The genes are TRBV3-1 (or the pseudogene TRBV3-2) and TRBJ1-5; D may be TRBD1 (5 bases). The CDR3 loop spans 14 amino acids. Germline lookup yields CDR1 LGHDT and CDR2 YNNKEL (reference sequence). The V end lost 4 bases, the J end lost 0 bases, and 7 bases lay between the germline ends. For the CDR3, the DNA is TGTGCCAGCAGCCTTGGGACTAGCAATCAGCCCCAGCATTTT. Amino acid sequence: CASSLGTSNQPQHF.

The chain joins TRBV27 to TRBJ1-2, with 9 bases matching TRBD1. CDR3 size: 15 residues. The V and J ends lost 0 bases and 5 bases, in that order; junction bases with no gene match: 4. Germline V gene lookup returns CDR1 MNHEY and CDR2 SMNVEV (reference sequence). The CDR3 nucleotides are TGTGCCAGCAGTTTATCCCTCGGACAGGGGTATGGCTACACCTTC. It encodes CASSLSLGQGYGYTF.